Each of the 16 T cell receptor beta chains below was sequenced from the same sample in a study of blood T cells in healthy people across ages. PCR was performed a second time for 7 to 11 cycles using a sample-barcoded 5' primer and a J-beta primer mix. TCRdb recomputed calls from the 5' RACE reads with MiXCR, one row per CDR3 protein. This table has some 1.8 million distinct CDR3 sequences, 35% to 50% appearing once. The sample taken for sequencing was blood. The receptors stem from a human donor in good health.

The CDR3 DNA reads TGTGCCAGCAGCTTAGTTTTCGGGACCTACGAGCAGTACTTC. Protein: CASSLVFGTYEQYF. This sequence joins TRBV7-8 and TRBJ2-7, with TRBD2 as a possible D gene (5 bases). Per germline, CDR1 SGHVS and CDR2 FQNEAQ. V lost 1 base to trimming and J lost 2 bases, with 9 bases between them. This CDR3 spans 14 amino acids.

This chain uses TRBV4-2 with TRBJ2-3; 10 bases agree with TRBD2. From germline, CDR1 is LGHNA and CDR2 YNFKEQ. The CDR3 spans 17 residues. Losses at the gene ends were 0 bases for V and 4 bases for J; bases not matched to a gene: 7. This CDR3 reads CASSQEWSGGAPDTQYF. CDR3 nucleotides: TGTGCCAGCAGCCAAGAATGGAGCGGGGGGGCCCCAGATACGCAGTATTTT.

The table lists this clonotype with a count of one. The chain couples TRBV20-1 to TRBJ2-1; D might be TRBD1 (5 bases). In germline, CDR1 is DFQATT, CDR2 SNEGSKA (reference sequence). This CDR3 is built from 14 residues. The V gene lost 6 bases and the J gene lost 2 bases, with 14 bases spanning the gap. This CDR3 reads CSAPELTAYNEQFF. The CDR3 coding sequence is TGCAGTGCCCCAGAACTGACAGCCTACAATGAGCAGTTCTTC.

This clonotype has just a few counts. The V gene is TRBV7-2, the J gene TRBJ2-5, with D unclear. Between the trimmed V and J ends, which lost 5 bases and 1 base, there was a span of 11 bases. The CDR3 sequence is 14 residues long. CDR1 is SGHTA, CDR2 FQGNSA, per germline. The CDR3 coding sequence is TGTGCCAGCAGCCTGAACCGGATCCAAGAGACCCAGTACTTC. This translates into CASSLNRIQETQYF.

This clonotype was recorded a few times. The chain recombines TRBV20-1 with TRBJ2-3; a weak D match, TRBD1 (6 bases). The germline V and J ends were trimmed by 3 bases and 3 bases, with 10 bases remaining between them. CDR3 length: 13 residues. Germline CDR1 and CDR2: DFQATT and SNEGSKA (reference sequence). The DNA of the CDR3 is TGCAGTGCTAGGGGGGCACCAACAGATACGCAGTATTTT. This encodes CSARGAPTDTQYF.

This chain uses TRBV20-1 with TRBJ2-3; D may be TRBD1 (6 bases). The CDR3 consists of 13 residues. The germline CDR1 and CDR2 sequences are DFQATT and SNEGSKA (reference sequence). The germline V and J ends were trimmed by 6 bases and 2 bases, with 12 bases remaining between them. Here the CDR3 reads CSARTVYTDTQYF. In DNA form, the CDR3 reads TGCAGTGCCCGGACAGTGTACACAGATACGCAGTATTTT.

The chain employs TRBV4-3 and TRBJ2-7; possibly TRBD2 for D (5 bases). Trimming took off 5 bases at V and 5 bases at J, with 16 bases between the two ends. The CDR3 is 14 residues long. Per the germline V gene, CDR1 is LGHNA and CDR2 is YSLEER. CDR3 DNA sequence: TGCGCCAGCAGCAAAGGAGTCGGGAACCACGAGCAGTACTTC. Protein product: CASSKGVGNHEQYF.

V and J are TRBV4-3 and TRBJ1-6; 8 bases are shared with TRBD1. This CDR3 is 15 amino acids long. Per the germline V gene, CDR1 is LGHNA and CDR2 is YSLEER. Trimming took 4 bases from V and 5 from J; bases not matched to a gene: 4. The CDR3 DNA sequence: TGCGCCAGCAGCCCGGGGACAGGCGATAATTCACCCCTCCACTTT. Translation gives CASSPGTGDNSPLHF.

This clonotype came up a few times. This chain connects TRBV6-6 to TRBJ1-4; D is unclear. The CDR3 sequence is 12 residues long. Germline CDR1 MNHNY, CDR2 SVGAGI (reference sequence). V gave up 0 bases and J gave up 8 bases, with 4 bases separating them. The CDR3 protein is CASSYSQEKLFF. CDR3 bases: TGTGCCAGCAGTTACTCACAAGAAAAACTGTTTTTT.

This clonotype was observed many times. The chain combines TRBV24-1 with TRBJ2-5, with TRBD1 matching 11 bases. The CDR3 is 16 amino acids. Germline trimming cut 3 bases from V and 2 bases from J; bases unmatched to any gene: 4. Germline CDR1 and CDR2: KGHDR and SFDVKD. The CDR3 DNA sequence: TGTGCCACCAGTGATGGGTGGGACAGGGGGCAAGAGACCCAGTACTTC. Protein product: CATSDGWDRGQETQYF.

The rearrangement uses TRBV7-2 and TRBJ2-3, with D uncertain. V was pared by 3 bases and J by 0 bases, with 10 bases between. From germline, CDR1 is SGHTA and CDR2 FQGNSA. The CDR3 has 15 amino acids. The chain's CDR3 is CASSFQRSSTDTQYF. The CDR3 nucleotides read TGTGCCAGCAGCTTTCAGCGATCTAGCACAGATACGCAGTATTTT.

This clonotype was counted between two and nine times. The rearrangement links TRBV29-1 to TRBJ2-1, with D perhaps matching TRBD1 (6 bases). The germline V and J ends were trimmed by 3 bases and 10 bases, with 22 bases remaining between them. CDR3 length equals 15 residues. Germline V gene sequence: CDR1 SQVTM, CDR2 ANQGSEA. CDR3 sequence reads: CSVDLAGALLWEQFF. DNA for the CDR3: TGCAGCGTTGATTTGGCAGGGGCCCTTCTATGGGAGCAGTTCTTC.

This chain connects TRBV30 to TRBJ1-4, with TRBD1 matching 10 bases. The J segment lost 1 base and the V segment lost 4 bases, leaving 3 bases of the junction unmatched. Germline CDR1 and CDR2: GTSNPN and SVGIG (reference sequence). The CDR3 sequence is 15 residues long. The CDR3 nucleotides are TGTGCCTGGAAGACAGGGGGCAGAACTAATGAAAAACTGTTTTTT. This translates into CAWKTGGRTNEKLFF.

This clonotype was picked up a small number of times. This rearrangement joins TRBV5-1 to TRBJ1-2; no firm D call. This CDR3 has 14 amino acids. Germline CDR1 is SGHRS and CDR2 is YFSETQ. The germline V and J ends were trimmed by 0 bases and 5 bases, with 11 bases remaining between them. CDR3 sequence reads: CASSLGQNEYGYTF. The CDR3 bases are TGCGCCAGCAGCTTGGGGCAGAACGAGTATGGCTACACCTTC.

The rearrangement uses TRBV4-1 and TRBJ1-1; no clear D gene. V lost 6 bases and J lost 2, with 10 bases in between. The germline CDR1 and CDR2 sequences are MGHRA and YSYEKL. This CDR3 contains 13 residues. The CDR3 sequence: CASSGPYNTEAFF. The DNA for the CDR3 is TGCGCCAGCAGTGGGCCATACAACACTGAAGCTTTCTTT.

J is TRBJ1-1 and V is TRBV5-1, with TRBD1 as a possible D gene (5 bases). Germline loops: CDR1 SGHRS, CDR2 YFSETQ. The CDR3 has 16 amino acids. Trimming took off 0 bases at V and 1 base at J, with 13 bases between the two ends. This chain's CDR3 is CASSLDWPGRNTEAFF. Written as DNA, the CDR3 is TGCGCCAGCAGCTTGGATTGGCCAGGGAGGAACACTGAAGCTTTCTTT.